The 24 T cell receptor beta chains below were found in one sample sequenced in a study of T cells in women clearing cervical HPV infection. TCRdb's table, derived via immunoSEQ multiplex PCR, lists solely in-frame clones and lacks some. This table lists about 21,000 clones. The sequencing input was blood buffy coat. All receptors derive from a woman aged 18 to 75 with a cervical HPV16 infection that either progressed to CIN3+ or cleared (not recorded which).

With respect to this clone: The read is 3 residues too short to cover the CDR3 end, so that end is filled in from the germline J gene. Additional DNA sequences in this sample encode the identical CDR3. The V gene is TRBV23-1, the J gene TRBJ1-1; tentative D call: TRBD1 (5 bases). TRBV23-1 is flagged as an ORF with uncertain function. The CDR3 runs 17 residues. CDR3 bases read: TGCGCCAGCAGTCAATCTTCCGGGAGGGGCTGCACAGATACA. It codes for CASSQSSGRGCTDT. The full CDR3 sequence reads CASSQSSGRGCTDTAFF.

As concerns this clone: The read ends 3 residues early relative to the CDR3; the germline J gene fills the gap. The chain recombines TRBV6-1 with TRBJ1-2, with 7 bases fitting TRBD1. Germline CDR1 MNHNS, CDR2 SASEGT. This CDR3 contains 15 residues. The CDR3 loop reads CASSEVVEGAGDYTF. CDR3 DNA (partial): TGTGCCAGCAGTGAAGTGGTAGAGGGGGCGGGTGAC.

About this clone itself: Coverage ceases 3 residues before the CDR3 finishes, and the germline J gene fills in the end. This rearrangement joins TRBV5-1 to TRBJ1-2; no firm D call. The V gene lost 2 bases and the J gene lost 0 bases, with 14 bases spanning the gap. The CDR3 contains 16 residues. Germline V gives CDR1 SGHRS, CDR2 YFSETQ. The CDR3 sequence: CASSLGLLGANYGYTF. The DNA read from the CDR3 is TGCGCCAGCAGCTTAGGACTCCTAGGCGCTAACTATGGC.

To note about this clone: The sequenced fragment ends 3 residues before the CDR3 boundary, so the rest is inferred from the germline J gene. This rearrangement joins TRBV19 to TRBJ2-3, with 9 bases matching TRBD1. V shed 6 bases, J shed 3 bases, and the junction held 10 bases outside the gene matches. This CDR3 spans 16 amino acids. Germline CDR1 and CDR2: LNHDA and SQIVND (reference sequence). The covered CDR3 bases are TGTGCCAGTAGCACCCCCGCCGGGACAGGGACAGATACG. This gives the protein CASSTPAGTGTDT. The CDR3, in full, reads CASSTPAGTGTDTQYF.

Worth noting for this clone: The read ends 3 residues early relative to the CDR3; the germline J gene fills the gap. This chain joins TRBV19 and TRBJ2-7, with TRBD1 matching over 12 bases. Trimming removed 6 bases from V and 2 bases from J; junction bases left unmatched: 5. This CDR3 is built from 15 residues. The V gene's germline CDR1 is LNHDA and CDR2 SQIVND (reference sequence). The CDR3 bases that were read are TGTGCCAGTAGCCTGGGACAGGGGGCACCCTACGAG. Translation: CASSLGQGAPYE. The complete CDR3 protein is CASSLGQGAPYEQYF.

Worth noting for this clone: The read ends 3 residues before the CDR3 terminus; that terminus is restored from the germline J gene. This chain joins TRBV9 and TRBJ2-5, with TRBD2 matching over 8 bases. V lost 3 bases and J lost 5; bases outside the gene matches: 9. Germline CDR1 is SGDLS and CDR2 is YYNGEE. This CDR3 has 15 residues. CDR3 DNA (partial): TGTGCCAGCAGCGCACTAGGACTAGCCCTGGAGACC. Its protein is CASSALGLALET. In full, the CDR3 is CASSALGLALETQYF.

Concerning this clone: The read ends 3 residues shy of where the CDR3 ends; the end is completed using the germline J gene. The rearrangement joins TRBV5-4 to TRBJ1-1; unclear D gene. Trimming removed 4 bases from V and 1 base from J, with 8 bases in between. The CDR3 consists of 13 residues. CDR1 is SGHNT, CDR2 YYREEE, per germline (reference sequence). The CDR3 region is CASSRTANTEAFF. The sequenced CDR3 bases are TGTGCCAGCAGCCGCACAGCGAACACTGAA.

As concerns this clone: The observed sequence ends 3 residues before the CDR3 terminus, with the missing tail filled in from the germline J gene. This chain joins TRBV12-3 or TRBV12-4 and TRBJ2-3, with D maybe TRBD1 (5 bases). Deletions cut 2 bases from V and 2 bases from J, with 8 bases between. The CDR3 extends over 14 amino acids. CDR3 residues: CASSLRGFTDTQYF. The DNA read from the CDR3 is TGTGCCAGCAGTTTAAGGGGATTCACAGATACG.

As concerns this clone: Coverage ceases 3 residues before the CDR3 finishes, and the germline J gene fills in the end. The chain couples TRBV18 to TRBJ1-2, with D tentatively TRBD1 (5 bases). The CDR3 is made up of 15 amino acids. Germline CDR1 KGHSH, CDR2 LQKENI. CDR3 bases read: TGTGCCAGCTCACCTACTCAGGGCTCCTACAATGAC. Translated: CASSPTQGSYND. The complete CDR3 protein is CASSPTQGSYNDYTF.

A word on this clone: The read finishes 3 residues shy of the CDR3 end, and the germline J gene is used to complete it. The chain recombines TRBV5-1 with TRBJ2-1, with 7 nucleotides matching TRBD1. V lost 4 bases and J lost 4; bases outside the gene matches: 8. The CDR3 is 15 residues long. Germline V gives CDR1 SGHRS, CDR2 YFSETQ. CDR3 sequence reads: CASSDGTASYNEQFF. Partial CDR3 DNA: TGCGCCAGCAGCGACGGGACAGCTTCTTACAATGAG.

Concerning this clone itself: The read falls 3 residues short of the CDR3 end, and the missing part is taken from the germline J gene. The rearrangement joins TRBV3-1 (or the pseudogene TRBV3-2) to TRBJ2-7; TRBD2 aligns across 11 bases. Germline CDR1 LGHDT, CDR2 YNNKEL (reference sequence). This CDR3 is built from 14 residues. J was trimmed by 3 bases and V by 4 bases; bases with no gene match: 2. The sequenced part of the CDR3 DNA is TGTGCCAGCAGCCGACTAGCGGGAAACTACGAG. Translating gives CASSRLAGNYE. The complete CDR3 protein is CASSRLAGNYEQYF.

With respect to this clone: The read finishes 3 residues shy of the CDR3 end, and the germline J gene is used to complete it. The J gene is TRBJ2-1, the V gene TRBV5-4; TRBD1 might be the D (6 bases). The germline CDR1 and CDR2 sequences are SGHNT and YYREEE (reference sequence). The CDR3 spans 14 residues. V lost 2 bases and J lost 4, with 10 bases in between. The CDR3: CASSFRDTYNEQFF. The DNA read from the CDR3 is TGTGCCAGCAGCTTCCGGGACACATACAATGAG.

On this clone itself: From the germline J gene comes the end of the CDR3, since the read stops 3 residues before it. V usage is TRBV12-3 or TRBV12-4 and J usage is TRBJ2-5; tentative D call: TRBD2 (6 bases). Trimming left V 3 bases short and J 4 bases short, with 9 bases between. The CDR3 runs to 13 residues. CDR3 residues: CASSFAGSETQYF. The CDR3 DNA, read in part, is TGTGCCAGCAGTTTTGCGGGGTCAGAGACC.

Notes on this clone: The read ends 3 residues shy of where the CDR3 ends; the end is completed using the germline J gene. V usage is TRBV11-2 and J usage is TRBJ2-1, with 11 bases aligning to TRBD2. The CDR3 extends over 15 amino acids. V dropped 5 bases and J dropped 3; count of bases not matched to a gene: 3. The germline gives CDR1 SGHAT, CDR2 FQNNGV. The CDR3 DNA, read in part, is TGTGCCAGCAGCCACGGGACTAGCGGCTACAATGAG. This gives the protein CASSHGTSGYNE. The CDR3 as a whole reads CASSHGTSGYNEQFF.

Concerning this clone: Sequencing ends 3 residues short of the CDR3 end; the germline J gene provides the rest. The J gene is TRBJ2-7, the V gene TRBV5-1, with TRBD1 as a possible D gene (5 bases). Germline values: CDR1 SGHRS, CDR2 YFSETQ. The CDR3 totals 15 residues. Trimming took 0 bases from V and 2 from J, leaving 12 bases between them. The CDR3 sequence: CASSLVSGSTYEQYF. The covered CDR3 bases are TGCGCCAGCAGCTTGGTCTCAGGGTCGACCTACGAG.

CDR3 protein: CASSSRYYGYTF. The part of the CDR3 DNA that was read is TGTGCCAGTAGTTCCAGGTACTATGGC. V and J are TRBV19 and TRBJ1-2; D not resolved. Sequencing ends 3 residues short of the CDR3 end; the germline J gene provides the rest. The CDR3 has 12 amino acids. Trimming took 5 bases from V and 3 from J, leaving 7 bases between them. Germline values: CDR1 LNHDA, CDR2 SQIVND (reference sequence).

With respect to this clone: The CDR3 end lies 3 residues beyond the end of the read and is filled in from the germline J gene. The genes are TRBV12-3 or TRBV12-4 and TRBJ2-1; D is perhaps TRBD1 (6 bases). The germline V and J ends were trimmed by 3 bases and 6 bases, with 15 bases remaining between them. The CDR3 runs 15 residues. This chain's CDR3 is CASSFSGPRGNEQFF. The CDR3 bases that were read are TGTGCCAGCAGTTTTTCAGGTCCCAGGGGCAATGAG.

The sequenced CDR3 bases are TGTGCCAGCAGCACAGCTAGCGTCCAAGAGACC. Its protein product is CASSTASVQET. The entire CDR3 reads CASSTASVQETQYF. V and J are TRBV12-3 or TRBV12-4 and TRBJ2-5; a possible D gene is TRBD2 (6 bases). The read finishes 3 residues shy of the CDR3 end, and the germline J gene is used to complete it. There are 14 residues in the CDR3. Between the trimmed V and J ends, which lost 6 bases and 1 base, there was a span of 12 bases.

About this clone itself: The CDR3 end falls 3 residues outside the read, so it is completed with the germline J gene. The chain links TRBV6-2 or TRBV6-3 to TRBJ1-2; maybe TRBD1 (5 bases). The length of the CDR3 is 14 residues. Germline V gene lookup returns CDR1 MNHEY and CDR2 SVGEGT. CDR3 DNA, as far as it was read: TGTGCCAGCAGTAGCGGGACTTCAGCCGACGAC. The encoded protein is CASSSGTSADD. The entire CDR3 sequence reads CASSSGTSADDYTF.

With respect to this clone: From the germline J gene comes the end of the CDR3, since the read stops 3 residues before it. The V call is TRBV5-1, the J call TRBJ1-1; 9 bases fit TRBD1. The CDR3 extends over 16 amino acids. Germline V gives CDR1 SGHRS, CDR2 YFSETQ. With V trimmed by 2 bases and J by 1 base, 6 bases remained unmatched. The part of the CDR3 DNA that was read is TGCGCCAGCAGCTTCCAGACAGGGGGGGAGAACACTGAA. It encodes CASSFQTGGENTE. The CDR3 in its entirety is CASSFQTGGENTEAFF.

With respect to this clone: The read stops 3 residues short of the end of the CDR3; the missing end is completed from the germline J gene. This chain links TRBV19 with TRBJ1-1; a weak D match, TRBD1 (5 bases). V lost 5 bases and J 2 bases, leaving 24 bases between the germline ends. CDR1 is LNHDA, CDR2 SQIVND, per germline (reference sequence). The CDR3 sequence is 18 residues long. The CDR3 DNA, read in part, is TGTGCCAGTAGTTTGGGCGGGCCAGGGACTCTCCTAAACACTGAA. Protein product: CASSLGGPGTLLNTE. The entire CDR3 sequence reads CASSLGGPGTLLNTEAFF.

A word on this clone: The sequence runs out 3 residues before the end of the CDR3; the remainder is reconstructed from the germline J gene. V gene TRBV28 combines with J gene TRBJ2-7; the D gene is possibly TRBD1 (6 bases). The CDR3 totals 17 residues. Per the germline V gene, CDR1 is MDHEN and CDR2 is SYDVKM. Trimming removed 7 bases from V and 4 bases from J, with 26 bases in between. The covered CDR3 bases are TGTGCCAGCATTGGCCAGGAACTACCCCAGGGGTTTTACGAG. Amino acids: CASIGQELPQGFYE. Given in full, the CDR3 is CASIGQELPQGFYEQYF. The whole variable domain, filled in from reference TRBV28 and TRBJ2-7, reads DVKVTQSSRYLVKRTGEKVFLECVQDMDHENMFWYRQDPGLGLRLIYFSYDVKMKEKGDIPEGYSVSREKKERFSLILESASTNQTSMYLCASIGQELPQGFYEQYFGPGTRLTVT.

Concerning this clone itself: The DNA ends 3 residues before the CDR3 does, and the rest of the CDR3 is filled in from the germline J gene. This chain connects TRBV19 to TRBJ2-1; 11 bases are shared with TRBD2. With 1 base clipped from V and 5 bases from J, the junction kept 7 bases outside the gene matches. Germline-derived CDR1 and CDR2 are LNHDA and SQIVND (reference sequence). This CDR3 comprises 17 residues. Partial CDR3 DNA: TGTGCCAGTAGTATAGGCCTCCTAGCGGGAGGCCACAATGAG. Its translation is CASSIGLLAGGHNE. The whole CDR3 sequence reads CASSIGLLAGGHNEQFF.

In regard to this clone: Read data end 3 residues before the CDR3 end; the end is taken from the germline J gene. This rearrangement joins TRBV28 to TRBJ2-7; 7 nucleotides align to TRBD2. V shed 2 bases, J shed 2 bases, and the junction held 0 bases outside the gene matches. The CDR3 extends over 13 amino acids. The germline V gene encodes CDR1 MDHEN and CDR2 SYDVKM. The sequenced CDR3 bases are TGTGCCAGCAGTTTAACTAGCGCCTACGAG. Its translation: CASSLTSAYE. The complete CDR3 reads CASSLTSAYEQYF.